This entry concerns a single T cell receptor beta chain. Its target is not known. TCRdb keeps only in-frame clones here, not all; method: immunoSEQ multiplex PCR. Among 300,000 to 450,000 clones listed, 92% were seen once. The data were taken from a study of Ad26.COV2.S vaccination and SARS-CoV-2 variants. Study-level findings and limits: Researchers cautioned that TCR breadth and depth analyses may have underestimated total T cell responses. Relative to placebo recipients, vaccine recipients exhibited elevated spike-specific TCR breadth. Reportedly, spike-specific CD8+ and CD4+ T cell responses achieved substantial breadth once vaccination had taken place.

Trimming cost V 5 bases and J 0 bases, with 14 bases left between them. This CDR3 contains 16 residues. Germline loops: CDR1 SGHTA, CDR2 FQGNSA. Sample: peripheral blood, taken after recovery from COVID-19. J is TRBJ2-1 and V is TRBV7-2; D might be TRBD1 (6 bases). The receptor was derived from a human donor who had recovered from COVID-19. The CDR3 loop is CASSGRGGSSYNEQFF. The CDR3, as DNA: TGTGCCAGCAGCGGTAGAGGGGGTAGCTCCTACAATGAGCAGTTCTTC.